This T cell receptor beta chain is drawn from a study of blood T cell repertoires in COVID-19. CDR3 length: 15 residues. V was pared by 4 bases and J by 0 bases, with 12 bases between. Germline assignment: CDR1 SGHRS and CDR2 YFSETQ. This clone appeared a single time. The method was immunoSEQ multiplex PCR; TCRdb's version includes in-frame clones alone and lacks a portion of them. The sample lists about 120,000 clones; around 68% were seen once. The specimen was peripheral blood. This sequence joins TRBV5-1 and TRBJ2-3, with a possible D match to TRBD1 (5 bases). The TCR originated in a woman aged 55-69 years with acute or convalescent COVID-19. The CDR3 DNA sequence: TGCGCCAGCAGCCTTACAGGTCCCAGCACAGATACGCAGTATTTT. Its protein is CASSLTGPSTDTQYF.